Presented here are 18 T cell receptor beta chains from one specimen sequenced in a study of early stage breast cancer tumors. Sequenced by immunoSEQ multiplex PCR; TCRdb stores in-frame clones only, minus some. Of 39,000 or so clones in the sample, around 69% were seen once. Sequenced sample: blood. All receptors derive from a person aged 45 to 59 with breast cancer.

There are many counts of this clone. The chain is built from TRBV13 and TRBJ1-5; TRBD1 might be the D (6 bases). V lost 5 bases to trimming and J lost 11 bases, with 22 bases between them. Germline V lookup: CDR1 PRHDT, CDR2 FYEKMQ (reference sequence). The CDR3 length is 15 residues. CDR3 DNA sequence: TGTGCCAGCAGCACTCGGACAGACCCCGCGGGGGCCCAGCATTTT. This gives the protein CASSTRTDPAGAQHF.

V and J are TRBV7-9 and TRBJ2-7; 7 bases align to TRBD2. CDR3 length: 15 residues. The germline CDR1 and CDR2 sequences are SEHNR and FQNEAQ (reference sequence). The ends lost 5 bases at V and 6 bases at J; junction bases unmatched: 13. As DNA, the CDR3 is TGTGCCAGCAGCCCATGGGCGGGAGCAGAGGGCGAGCAGTACTTC. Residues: CASSPWAGAEGEQYF. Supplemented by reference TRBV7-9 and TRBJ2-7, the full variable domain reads DTGVSQNPRHKITKRGQNVTFRCDPISEHNRLYWYRQTLGQGPEFLTYFQNEAQLEKSRLLSDRFSAERPKGSFSTLEIQRTEQGDSAMYLCASSPWAGAEGEQYFGPGTRLTVT.

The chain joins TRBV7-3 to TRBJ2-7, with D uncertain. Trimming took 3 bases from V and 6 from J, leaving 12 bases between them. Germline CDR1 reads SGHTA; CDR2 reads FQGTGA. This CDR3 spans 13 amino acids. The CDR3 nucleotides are TGTGCCAGCAGCTTCCAACCCTCTAGCGAGCAGTACTTC. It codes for CASSFQPSSEQYF.

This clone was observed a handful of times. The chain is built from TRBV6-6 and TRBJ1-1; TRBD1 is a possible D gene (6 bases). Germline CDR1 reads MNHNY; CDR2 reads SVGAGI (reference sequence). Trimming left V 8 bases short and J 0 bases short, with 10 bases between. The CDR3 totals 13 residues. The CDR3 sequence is CASGSGVNTEAFF. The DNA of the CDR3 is TGTGCCAGCGGATCAGGGGTGAACACTGAAGCTTTCTTT.

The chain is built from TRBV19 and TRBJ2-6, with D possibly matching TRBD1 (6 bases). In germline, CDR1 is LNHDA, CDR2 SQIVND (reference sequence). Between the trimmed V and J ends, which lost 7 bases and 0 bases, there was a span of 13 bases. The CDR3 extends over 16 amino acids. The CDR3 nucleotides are TGTGCCAGTACTGACAGGCCTAACTCTGGGGCCAACGTCCTGACTTTC. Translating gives CASTDRPNSGANVLTF.

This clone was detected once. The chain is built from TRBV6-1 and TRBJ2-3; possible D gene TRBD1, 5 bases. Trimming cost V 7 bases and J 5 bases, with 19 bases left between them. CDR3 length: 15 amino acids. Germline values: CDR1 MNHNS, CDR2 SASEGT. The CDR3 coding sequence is TGTGCCAGCAACATAAACAGGCAGGGTAGAGATACGCAGTATTTT. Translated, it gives CASNINRQGRDTQYF.

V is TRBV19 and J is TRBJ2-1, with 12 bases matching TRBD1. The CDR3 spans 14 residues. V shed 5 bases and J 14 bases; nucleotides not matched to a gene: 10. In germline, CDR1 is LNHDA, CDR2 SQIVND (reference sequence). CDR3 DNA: TGTGCCAGTAGTTACGGGACAGGGGGCGTATGGAAGTTCTTC. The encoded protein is CASSYGTGGVWKFF.

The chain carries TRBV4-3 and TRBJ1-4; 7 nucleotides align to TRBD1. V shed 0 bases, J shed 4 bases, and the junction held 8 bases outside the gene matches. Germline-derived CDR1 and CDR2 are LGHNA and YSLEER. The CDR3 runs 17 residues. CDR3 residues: CASSQEEPRDSNEKLFF. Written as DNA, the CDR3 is TGCGCCAGCAGCCAAGAGGAGCCCAGGGACAGTAATGAAAAACTGTTTTTT.

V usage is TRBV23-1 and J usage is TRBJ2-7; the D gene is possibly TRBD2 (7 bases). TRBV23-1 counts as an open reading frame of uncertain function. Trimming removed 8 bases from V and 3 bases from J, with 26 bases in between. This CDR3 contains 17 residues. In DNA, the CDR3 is TGCGCCAGCGCCAAACCGGGGGCCGAGGCGGGAGTCTACGAGCAGTACTTC. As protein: CASAKPGAEAGVYEQYF.

The DNA of the CDR3 is TGTGCCAGCAGTGGGGGCGTCCTCTCCTACGAGCAGTACTTC. Protein: CASSGGVLSYEQYF. V is TRBV25-1 and J is TRBJ2-5; tentatively, D is TRBD1 (5 bases). The J call is uncertain, as TRBJ2-7 better fits the DNA end. CDR1 and CDR2 from the germline V gene are MGHDK and SYGVNS. The CDR3 is 14 amino acids.

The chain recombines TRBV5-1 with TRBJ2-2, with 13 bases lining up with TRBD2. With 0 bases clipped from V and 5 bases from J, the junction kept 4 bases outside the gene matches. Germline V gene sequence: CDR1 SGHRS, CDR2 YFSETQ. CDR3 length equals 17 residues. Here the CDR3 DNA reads TGCGCCAGCAGCTTGGGGACTAGCGGGAGTCGAACCGGGGAGCTGTTTTTT. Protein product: CASSLGTSGSRTGELFF.

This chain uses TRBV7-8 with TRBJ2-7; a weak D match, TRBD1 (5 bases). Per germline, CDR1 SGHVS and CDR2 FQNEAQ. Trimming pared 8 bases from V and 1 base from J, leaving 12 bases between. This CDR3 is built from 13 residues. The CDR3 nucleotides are TGTGCCAGCGGCGGAAGGGGATCCTACGAGCAGTACGTC. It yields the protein CASGGRGSYEQYV.

CDR3 DNA sequence: TGTGCCAGCGCGACTAGCGGGATAAATGAGCAGTTCTTC. Its translation: CASATSGINEQFF. This rearrangement joins TRBV2 to TRBJ2-1, with 11 bases identical to TRBD2. CDR1 SNHLY and CDR2 FYNNEI come from the germline V gene. J was trimmed by 7 bases and V by 8 bases; bases with no gene match: 4. The CDR3 is 13 residues long.

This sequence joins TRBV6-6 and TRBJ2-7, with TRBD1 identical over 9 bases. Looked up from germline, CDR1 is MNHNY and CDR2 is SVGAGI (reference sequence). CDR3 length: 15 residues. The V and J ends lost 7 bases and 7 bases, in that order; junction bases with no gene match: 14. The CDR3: CASTPRDRGRKEQYF. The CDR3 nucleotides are TGTGCCAGCACTCCCCGCGACAGGGGGAGGAAAGAGCAGTACTTC.

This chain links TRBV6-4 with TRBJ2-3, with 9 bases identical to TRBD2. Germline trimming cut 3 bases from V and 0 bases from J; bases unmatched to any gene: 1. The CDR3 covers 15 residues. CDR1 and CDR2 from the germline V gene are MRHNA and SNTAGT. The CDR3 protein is CASSEAGGSTDTQYF. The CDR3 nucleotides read TGTGCCAGCAGTGAGGCGGGAGGGAGCACAGATACGCAGTATTTT.

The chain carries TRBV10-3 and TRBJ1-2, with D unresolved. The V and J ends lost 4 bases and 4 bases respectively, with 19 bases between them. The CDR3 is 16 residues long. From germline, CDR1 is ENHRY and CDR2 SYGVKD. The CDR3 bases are TGTGCCATCAGTGCCGGCCCTTCGGGAGCGGGCTATGGCTACACCTTC. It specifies CAISAGPSGAGYGYTF.

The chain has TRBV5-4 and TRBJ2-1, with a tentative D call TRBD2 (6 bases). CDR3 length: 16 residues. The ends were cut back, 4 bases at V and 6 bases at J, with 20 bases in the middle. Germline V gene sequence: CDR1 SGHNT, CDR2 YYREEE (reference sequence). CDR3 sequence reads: CASSRGSGPRINEQFF. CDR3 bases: TGTGCCAGCAGCCGGGGGTCGGGCCCTAGGATCAATGAGCAGTTCTTC. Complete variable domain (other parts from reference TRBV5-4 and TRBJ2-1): ETGVTQSPTHLIKTRGQQVTLRCSSQSGHNTVSWYQQALGQGPQFIFQYYREEENGRGNFPPRFSGLQFPNYSSELNVNALELDDSALYLCASSRGSGPRINEQFFGPGTRLTVL.

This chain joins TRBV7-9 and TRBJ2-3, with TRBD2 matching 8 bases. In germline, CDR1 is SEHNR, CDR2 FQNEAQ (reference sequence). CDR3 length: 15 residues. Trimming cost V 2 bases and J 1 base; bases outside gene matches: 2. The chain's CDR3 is CASSLSAGGTDTQYF. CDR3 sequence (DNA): TGTGCCAGCAGCTTATCAGCGGGAGGCACAGATACGCAGTATTTT.